A single sample gave rise to the 30 T cell receptor beta chains below, sequenced in a study of OX40 agonist ivuxolimab in advanced cancers. The library was built by means of the immunoSEQ multiplex PCR assay. Not all clones reach the TCRdb copy of this immuneACCESS table, which keeps in-frame sequences only. Checked studies attribute under half of the gap to unresolved V genes and leave the rest unexplained. The sample table holds tens of thousands of clones, of which over 65% were seen once. The ten largest clones take up 0.75% to 0.85% of the sample. This specimen consisted of CD4+ or CD8+ T cells sorted from blood, obtained in a trial of the OX40 agonist ivuxolimab. These receptors were collected from an adult with an advanced solid tumor such as melanoma, head and neck, liver or kidney cancer.

The rearrangement links TRBV18 to TRBJ1-6; 9 bases match TRBD1. Losses at the gene ends were 2 bases for V and 10 bases for J; bases not matched to a gene: 6. CDR1 is KGHSH and CDR2 is LQKENI in the germline V gene. This CDR3 comprises 15 residues. The DNA for the CDR3 is TGTGCCAGCTCACCAGGTGGGACAGGGTTATCACCCCTCCACTTT. The encoded protein is CASSPGGTGLSPLHF.

The genes are TRBV30 and TRBJ2-5; a weak D match, TRBD1 (5 bases). With 2 bases removed from V and 7 bases from J, the gap between germline ends came to 11 bases. Germline values: CDR1 GTSNPN, CDR2 SVGIG (reference sequence). This CDR3 contains 12 residues. CDR3 region: CAWSFQQGTQYF. CDR3 DNA sequence: TGTGCCTGGAGTTTCCAGCAGGGGACCCAGTACTTC.

The rearrangement uses TRBV30 and TRBJ1-2; TRBD1 matches 7 bases. From germline, CDR1 is GTSNPN and CDR2 SVGIG (reference sequence). This CDR3 region has 14 residues. V lost 5 bases and J lost 0; bases outside the gene matches: 6. CDR3 sequence: CAWRGTVANYGYTF. In DNA form, the CDR3 reads TGTGCCTGGCGCGGGACAGTAGCTAACTATGGCTACACCTTC.

This sequence joins TRBV5-1 and TRBJ2-7; 7 bases are shared with TRBD1. The CDR3 extends over 17 amino acids. V lost 4 bases to trimming and J lost 1 base; unmatched junction nucleotides: 14. CDR1 and CDR2 (germline): SGHRS, YFSETQ. The DNA for the CDR3 is TGCGCCAGCAGCGCCTACTCCCCACGACAGGGATCCTACGAGCAGTACTTC. Residues: CASSAYSPRQGSYEQYF. The full variable domain, its missing parts supplied by reference TRBV5-1 and TRBJ2-7, is KAGVTQTPRYLIKTRGQQVTLSCSPISGHRSVSWYQQTPGQGLQFLFEYFSETQRNKGNFPGRFSGRQFSNSRSEMNVSTLELGDSALYLCASSAYSPRQGSYEQYFGPGTRLTVT.

This clone was observed a single time. V is TRBV2 and J is TRBJ2-5; D not certain. V was shortened by 4 bases and J by 1 base, with 7 bases between the two germline ends. Looked up from germline, CDR1 is SNHLY and CDR2 is FYNNEI. This CDR3 is 13 amino acids long. CDR3 coding DNA: TGTGCCAGCAGTGGCAGCGTCCAAGAGACCCAGTACTTC. Translated: CASSGSVQETQYF. The full variable domain, rest sourced from reference TRBV2 and TRBJ2-5, is EPEVTQTPSHQVTQMGQEVILRCVPISNHLYFYWYRQILGQKVEFLVSFYNNEISEKSEIFDDQFSVERPDGSNFTLKIRSTKLEDSAMYFCASSGSVQETQYFGPGTRLLVL.

The chain employs TRBV7-2 and TRBJ2-3, with 10 bases lining up with TRBD2. J lost 6 bases, V lost 8 bases, and 8 bases had no gene match. CDR1 is SGHTA and CDR2 is FQGNSA in the germline V gene. The CDR3 spans 14 residues. CDR3 sequence reads: CASGQRGGSDTQYF. CDR3 DNA: TGTGCCAGCGGACAGCGGGGGGGGTCGGATACGCAGTATTTT.

Within the sample, this clone is medium-sized (0.01 to 0.1%). The J gene is TRBJ1-2, the V gene TRBV6-1; TRBD1 aligns across 8 bases. Looked up from germline, CDR1 is MNHNS and CDR2 is SASEGT. J lost 4 bases, V lost 2 bases, and 6 bases had no gene match. CDR3 size: 15 residues. CDR3 residues: CASSESAGGAYGYTF. The CDR3 bases are TGTGCCAGCAGTGAATCGGCAGGGGGCGCCTATGGCTACACCTTC.

This sequence joins TRBV5-1 and TRBJ2-7; weak D call: TRBD2 (6 bases). V gave up 0 bases and J gave up 6 bases, with 16 bases separating them. This CDR3 comprises 15 residues. Looked up from germline, CDR1 is SGHRS and CDR2 is YFSETQ. CDR3 sequence reads: CASSLVPAEGSEQYF. For the CDR3, the DNA is TGCGCCAGCAGCTTGGTACCTGCGGAGGGGTCCGAGCAGTACTTC. Using reference TRBV5-1 and TRBJ2-7 for the parts outside the CDR3, the full variable domain is KAGVTQTPRYLIKTRGQQVTLSCSPISGHRSVSWYQQTPGQGLQFLFEYFSETQRNKGNFPGRFSGRQFSNSRSEMNVSTLELGDSALYLCASSLVPAEGSEQYFGPGTRLTVT.

The chain couples TRBV14 to TRBJ1-2; D unclear. Germline loops: CDR1 SGHDN, CDR2 FVKESK. The ends were cut back, 4 bases at V and 9 bases at J, with 9 bases in the middle. The CDR3 length is 11 residues. The CDR3 loop is CASSRSDSYTF. For the CDR3, the DNA is TGTGCCAGCAGCCGATCCGACAGCTACACCTTC. The whole variable domain, filled in from reference TRBV14 and TRBJ1-2, reads EAGVTQFPSHSVIEKGQTVTLRCDPISGHDNLYWYRRVMGKEIKFLLHFVKESKQDESGMPNNRFLAERTGGTYSTLKVQPAELEDSGVYFCASSRSDSYTFGSGTRLTVV.

The rearrangement uses TRBV4-2 and TRBJ2-5, with TRBD2 matching over 7 bases. CDR3 size: 15 residues. Germline V lookup: CDR1 LGHNA, CDR2 YNFKEQ. Germline trimming cut 5 bases from V and 3 bases from J; bases unmatched to any gene: 9. The CDR3 bases are TGTGCCAGCAGCTTGCCCCGGGAGGACAAAGAGACCCAGTACTTC. It translates to CASSLPREDKETQYF.

This clone turned up a few times. The genes are TRBV30 and TRBJ1-1; no reliable D call. Trimming left V 0 bases short and J 2 bases short, with 13 bases between. The CDR3 has 15 amino acids. Germline CDR1 and CDR2: GTSNPN and SVGIG (reference sequence). The DNA of the CDR3 is TGTGCCTGGAGTGTTTCGTTCCTAGGCAACACTGAAGCTTTCTTT. The encoded protein is CAWSVSFLGNTEAFF.

This chain links TRBV7-2 with TRBJ1-5; 9 bases are shared with TRBD1. The CDR3 is 14 amino acids. The germline CDR1 and CDR2 sequences are SGHTA and FQGNSA. V dropped 4 bases and J dropped 5; count of bases not matched to a gene: 3. CDR3 sequence: CASSYRDRDQPQHF. In DNA form, the CDR3 reads TGTGCCAGCAGCTACCGGGACAGGGATCAGCCCCAGCATTTT.

The chain employs TRBV7-3 and TRBJ1-3; possibly TRBD1 for D (6 bases). Per the germline V gene, CDR1 is SGHTA and CDR2 is FQGTGA. The V end was cut by 5 bases, the J end by 1 base, with 9 bases between. The CDR3 extends over 14 amino acids. This CDR3 is CASSRGASGNTIYF. The CDR3 coding sequence is TGTGCCAGCAGCCGGGGGGCGTCTGGAAACACCATATATTTT.

The chain recombines TRBV7-2 with TRBJ1-6, with D possibly TRBD1 on 5 matching bases. The germline CDR1 and CDR2 sequences are SGHTA and FQGNSA. This CDR3 region has 16 residues. V lost 2 bases and J 3 bases, leaving 11 bases between the germline ends. The CDR3 sequence is CASSLNIGGYNSPLHF. The CDR3 coding sequence is TGTGCCAGCAGCTTAAATATCGGGGGCTATAATTCACCCCTCCACTTT.

The chain's CDR3 is CASSSNSVPNTEAFF. In DNA form, the CDR3 reads TGCGCCAGCAGCTCAAATTCAGTTCCGAACACTGAAGCTTTCTTT. This chain uses TRBV5-1 with TRBJ1-1; D unresolved. This CDR3 is built from 15 residues. From germline, CDR1 is SGHRS and CDR2 YFSETQ. Trimming removed 3 bases at V and 1 base at J, with 13 bases between.

The chain joins TRBV7-2 to TRBJ2-1; D gene uncertain. The CDR3 runs to 13 residues. Trimming pared 5 bases from V and 2 bases from J, leaving 7 bases between. The germline V gene encodes CDR1 SGHTA and CDR2 FQGNSA. DNA of the CDR3: TGTGCCAGCAGCACTCAAGCCTACAATGAGCAGTTCTTC. This translates into CASSTQAYNEQFF.

Only a few counts were recorded for this clone. V gene TRBV5-4 combines with J gene TRBJ1-5; 8 bases match TRBD1. The CDR3 spans 15 residues. Germline CDR1 reads SGHNT; CDR2 reads YYREEE (reference sequence). The J segment lost 6 bases and the V segment lost 4 bases, leaving 9 bases of the junction unmatched. The CDR3 here is CASSDSDRGFQPQHF. The CDR3 nucleotides are TGTGCCAGCAGCGATTCTGACAGGGGTTTTCAGCCCCAGCATTTT.

The chain combines TRBV7-2 with TRBJ2-5; 9 nucleotides line up with TRBD2. Germline lookup yields CDR1 SGHTA and CDR2 FQGNSA. This CDR3 is built from 15 residues. J was trimmed by 5 bases and V by 3 bases; bases with no gene match: 7. CDR3 sequence (DNA): TGTGCCAGCAGCTTTGGCGGGGGGGCTTCGGAGACCCAGTACTTC. Translation gives CASSFGGGASETQYF.

The CDR3 loop reads CASRQASTNEKLFF. The CDR3 coding sequence is TGTGCCAGCAGGCAGGCGTCAACTAATGAAAAACTGTTTTTT. The chain is built from TRBV6-6 and TRBJ1-4; D gene uncertain. The ends were cut back, 6 bases at V and 0 bases at J, with 8 bases in the middle. Germline CDR1 MNHNY, CDR2 SVGAGI (reference sequence). CDR3 length: 14 residues.

The J gene is TRBJ1-5, the V gene TRBV7-2, with D possibly being TRBD1 (6 bases). V lost 5 bases, J lost 6 bases, and 14 bases lay in between. Germline-derived CDR1 and CDR2 are SGHTA and FQGNSA. The CDR3 length is 14 residues. The CDR3 coding sequence is TGTGCCAGCAGCCTGACAGGCGGAGGTCAGCCCCAGCATTTT. It encodes CASSLTGGGQPQHF.

This clone appeared a few times. V usage is TRBV27 and J usage is TRBJ2-1, with D possibly TRBD2 on 6 matching bases. Germline CDR1 MNHEY, CDR2 SMNVEV (reference sequence). The CDR3 extends over 16 amino acids. V lost 3 bases, J lost 4 bases, and 16 bases lay in between. CDR3 amino acids: CASSFSAVGGYNEQFF. CDR3 DNA sequence: TGTGCCAGCAGTTTCTCGGCCGTGGGGGGTTACAATGAGCAGTTCTTC.

The rearrangement links TRBV4-1 to TRBJ2-5, with TRBD2 matching over 8 bases. The germline V gene has CDR1 MGHRA and CDR2 YSYEKL. The CDR3 spans 14 residues. V lost 1 base to trimming and J lost 6 bases; unmatched junction nucleotides: 4. The CDR3 DNA is TGCGCCAGCAGCCAAGTCGGGGGGGACAAGACCCAGTACTTC. This codes for CASSQVGGDKTQYF.

J is TRBJ2-7 and V is TRBV6-5; D ambiguous. The V and J ends lost 3 bases and 2 bases respectively, with 17 bases between them. From germline, CDR1 is MNHEY and CDR2 SVGAGI. The CDR3 runs 16 residues. This CDR3 reads CASSYLAPIQPYEQYF. The CDR3 DNA sequence: TGTGCCAGCAGTTATTTAGCTCCCATCCAGCCCTACGAGCAGTACTTC.

Details on this clone: At one boundary the junction diverges from the germline segment, which might be a read error. The rearrangement joins TRBV5-6 to TRBJ2-7, with TRBD2 as a possible D gene (5 bases). The germline gives CDR1 SGHDT, CDR2 YYEEEE. The CDR3 has 13 residues. The DNA of the CDR3 is TGTGCCAGCAGCGACTATAACTCCTACGGGCAGTACTTC. As protein: CASSDYNSYGQYF.

In DNA, the CDR3 is TGCGCCAGCAGCCAAGTTCCTCCCGGAGGGGCGCGTGGAAACACCATATATTTT. It is translated as CASSQVPPGGARGNTIYF. The chain employs TRBV4-3 and TRBJ1-3, with a weak D call TRBD1 (5 bases). From germline, CDR1 is LGHNA and CDR2 YSLEER. The V end lost 1 base, the J end lost 3 bases, and 19 bases lay between the germline ends. The CDR3 spans 18 residues.

This clone was recorded many times. The V call is TRBV2, the J call TRBJ1-5; D remains ambiguous. The germline CDR1 and CDR2 sequences are SNHLY and FYNNEI. V lost 1 base to trimming and J lost 6 bases, with 10 bases between them. This CDR3 has 14 residues. The DNA for the CDR3 is TGTGCCAGCAGTGAAGTCAACAGTCGTCAGCCCCAGCATTTT. Protein sequence: CASSEVNSRQPQHF.

The J gene is TRBJ2-3, the V gene TRBV10-2; tentatively, D is TRBD2 (5 bases). Trimming shortened V by 6 bases and J by 2 bases, and 12 bases separated the two germline ends. Germline values: CDR1 WSHSY, CDR2 SAAADI. The CDR3 covers 14 residues. The CDR3, as DNA: TGCGCCAGCAGGCTAGCCGCCCTCACAGATACGCAGTATTTT. The encoded protein is CASRLAALTDTQYF.

The CDR3 sequence is CASSFYRQGGQPQHF. The CDR3 DNA reads as TGTGCCAGCAGTTTCTACCGACAGGGAGGTCAGCCCCAGCATTTT. V and J are TRBV28 and TRBJ1-5, with 7 nucleotides matching TRBD1. With 3 bases clipped from V and 6 bases from J, the junction kept 8 bases outside the gene matches. The CDR3 totals 15 residues. Germline lookup yields CDR1 MDHEN and CDR2 SYDVKM.

This clone was seen just once. J is TRBJ1-2 and V is TRBV5-4; tentative D call: TRBD1 (6 bases). This CDR3 is 14 amino acids long. V was trimmed by 3 bases and J by 5 bases, leaving 14 bases between them. The germline V gene has CDR1 SGHNT and CDR2 YYREEE (reference sequence). CDR3: CASSSAGGRYGYTF. DNA for the CDR3: TGTGCCAGCAGCTCGGCTGGGGGGCGATATGGCTACACCTTC.

This chain joins TRBV10-2 and TRBJ2-5; 7 bases align to TRBD2. V shed 8 bases, J shed 5 bases, and the junction held 5 bases outside the gene matches. CDR1 is WSHSY, CDR2 SAAADI, per germline. This CDR3 has 12 residues. The CDR3 DNA is TGCGCCAGCGGGGCGGGGGTTGAGACCCAGTACTTC. Its protein product is CASGAGVETQYF.